These 32 T cell receptor beta chains originate from one sample sequenced in a study of CD8+ T cells in alopecia areata. cDNA reverse transcribed from extracted RNA served as the sequencing template. TCRdb's copy holds only in-frame clones and misses some; the assay was immunoSEQ multiplex PCR. The sample records roughly 200,000 clones, roughly 65% being singletons. Source: CD4+ T cells sorted from blood, taken at week 0. Receptors originate from a human donor with alopecia areata.

The chain uses TRBV30 and TRBJ1-4; D not certain. This CDR3 region has 13 residues. Trimming left V 0 bases short and J 8 bases short, with 10 bases between. Germline values: CDR1 GTSNPN, CDR2 SVGIG (reference sequence). CDR3 in DNA: TGTGCCTGGAGTGTACTGACCGGGGAAAAACTGTTTTTT. Its translation: CAWSVLTGEKLFF.

The V gene is TRBV5-1, the J gene TRBJ2-1; D gene ambiguous. This CDR3 has 15 amino acids. The germline V and J ends were trimmed by 2 bases and 5 bases, with 14 bases remaining between them. Germline V gene sequence: CDR1 SGHRS, CDR2 YFSETQ. The CDR3 loop reads CASSLMTSANNEQFF. For the CDR3, the DNA is TGCGCCAGCAGCTTAATGACCAGCGCCAACAATGAGCAGTTCTTC.

The CDR3 DNA sequence: TGTGCCAGCAGCTTAACTAGGTCGGGGGAGCAGTACTTC. This sequence encodes CASSLTRSGEQYF. The chain recombines TRBV7-2 with TRBJ2-7; possibly TRBD2 for D (5 bases). Germline-derived CDR1 and CDR2 are SGHTA and FQGNSA. Trimming shortened V by 2 bases and J by 7 bases, and 12 bases separated the two germline ends. The CDR3 loop spans 13 amino acids.

This sequence joins TRBV6-5 and TRBJ1-2; D gene unclear. CDR1 MNHEY and CDR2 SVGAGI come from the germline V gene. CDR3 length: 13 amino acids. Trimming pared 5 bases from V and 8 bases from J, leaving 15 bases between. The CDR3 DNA reads TGTGCCAGCAGTCCCCTGAGCGGAGGAGGCTACACCTTC. This gives the protein CASSPLSGGGYTF.

This clone was observed a handful of times. The rearrangement uses TRBV29-1 and TRBJ2-7, with D possibly matching TRBD1 (5 bases). V lost 5 bases to trimming and J lost 1 base, with 15 bases between them. Germline V gene lookup returns CDR1 SQVTM and CDR2 ANQGSEA. The CDR3 extends over 14 amino acids. CDR3 residues: CSVSDRRWSYEQYF. The CDR3 coding sequence is TGCAGCGTTTCTGACAGAAGATGGTCCTACGAGCAGTACTTC.

The chain joins TRBV5-6 to TRBJ2-3; D gene unclear. The CDR3 contains 14 residues. CDR1 SGHDT and CDR2 YYEEEE come from the germline V gene. V dropped 4 bases and J dropped 6 bases, with 15 bases sitting between them. The CDR3 loop reads CASSPRGRGDTQYF. The DNA of the CDR3 is TGTGCCAGCAGCCCCCGTGGCCGCGGTGATACGCAGTATTTT. Using reference TRBV5-6 and TRBJ2-3 for the parts outside the CDR3, the full variable domain is DAGVTQSPTHLIKTRGQQVTLRCSPKSGHDTVSWYQQALGQGPQFIFQYYEEEERQRGNFPDRFSGHQFPNYSSELNVNALLLGDSALYLCASSPRGRGDTQYFGPGTRLTVL.

The chain is built from TRBV13 and TRBJ2-4; 11 nucleotides align to TRBD2. Per germline, CDR1 PRHDT and CDR2 FYEKMQ (reference sequence). The CDR3 length is 19 residues. Unmatched junction bases numbered 13, after V lost 4 bases and J lost 2 bases. CDR3 bases: TGTGCCAGCAGCTCCCCCGACTTACTAGCGGGGGCACCCAAAAACATTCAGTACTTC. Translating gives CASSSPDLLAGAPKNIQYF.

This clone was recorded a few times. The genes are TRBV19 and TRBJ2-7; D ambiguous. The CDR3 covers 13 residues. V lost 3 bases, J lost 3 bases, and 9 bases lay in between. The germline V gene has CDR1 LNHDA and CDR2 SQIVND (reference sequence). CDR3 protein: CASSMVRDYEQYF. CDR3 bases: TGTGCCAGTAGTATGGTTAGAGACTACGAGCAGTACTTC.

The chain carries TRBV9 and TRBJ1-3; D is perhaps TRBD1 (6 bases). The CDR3 runs 17 residues. The germline V gene has CDR1 SGDLS and CDR2 YYNGEE. V lost 1 base to trimming and J lost 0 bases, with 14 bases between them. CDR3 loop: CASSVNLGGTSGNTIYF. The CDR3 DNA reads as TGTGCCAGCAGCGTAAACCTGGGGGGCACCTCTGGAAACACCATATATTTT.

The gene calls are TRBV7-2 and TRBJ2-7; D ambiguous. Germline lookup yields CDR1 SGHTA and CDR2 FQGNSA. With 5 bases removed from V and 4 bases from J, the gap between germline ends came to 6 bases. This CDR3 has 11 amino acids. The CDR3 spells CASSAEYEQYF. Here the CDR3 DNA reads TGTGCCAGCAGCGCCGAATACGAGCAGTACTTC.

V usage is TRBV18 and J usage is TRBJ1-3; D gene unclear. CDR3 size: 18 residues. The germline V gene has CDR1 KGHSH and CDR2 LQKENI. The V end was cut by 0 bases, the J end by 0 bases, with 15 bases between. The CDR3, as DNA: TGTGCCAGCTCACCACCTCGCCTGGGAGGCCACTCTGGAAACACCATATATTTT. Amino acids: CASSPPRLGGHSGNTIYF. The whole variable domain, filled in from reference TRBV18 and TRBJ1-3, reads NAGVMQNPRHLVRRRGQEARLRCSPMKGHSHVYWYRQLPEEGLKFMVYLQKENIIDESGMPKERFSAEFPKEGPSILRIQQVVRGDSAAYFCASSPPRLGGHSGNTIYFGEGSWLTVV.

The rearrangement links TRBV29-1 to TRBJ2-5, with a tentative D call TRBD1 (5 bases). This CDR3 spans 13 amino acids. Trimming took off 3 bases at V and 1 base at J, with 9 bases between the two ends. Germline CDR1 SQVTM, CDR2 ANQGSEA. The CDR3 DNA sequence: TGCAGCGTTGAGGGGCGGACCCAAGAGACCCAGTACTTC. Its protein product is CSVEGRTQETQYF.

This sequence joins TRBV27 and TRBJ2-3, with D tentatively TRBD2 (6 bases). Germline values: CDR1 MNHEY, CDR2 SMNVEV (reference sequence). This CDR3 is built from 15 residues. The V and J ends lost 6 bases and 3 bases respectively, with 16 bases between them. DNA for the CDR3: TGTGCCAGCAGGGCCGGGAGCGGCAGGACAGATACGCAGTATTTT. Its protein is CASRAGSGRTDTQYF.

In this sample, this clone turned up a few times. This chain links TRBV27 with TRBJ1-5; 9 bases are shared with TRBD1. Germline V gene lookup returns CDR1 MNHEY and CDR2 SMNVEV (reference sequence). This CDR3 region has 14 residues. Trimming at V came to 5 bases and at J to 4 bases, leaving 3 bases not matched to a gene. This CDR3 reads CASSLQGANQPQHF. The CDR3 DNA reads TGTGCCAGCAGTCTACAGGGGGCGAATCAGCCCCAGCATTTT.

DNA of the CDR3: TGTGCCTGGGGGGACCCGGGCAGGGGGGACTATGGCTACACCTTC. Translating gives CAWGDPGRGDYGYTF. The rearrangement joins TRBV30 to TRBJ1-2; 7 bases align to TRBD1. Germline lookup yields CDR1 GTSNPN and CDR2 SVGIG (reference sequence). The CDR3 extends over 15 amino acids. V trimming: 5 bases; J trimming: 3 bases; junction bases outside the gene matches: 12.

The gene calls are TRBV30 and TRBJ1-2; D is unclear. Trimming removed 4 bases from V and 1 base from J, with 7 bases in between. The CDR3 is 12 amino acids. CDR1 and CDR2 from the germline V gene are GTSNPN and SVGIG (reference sequence). The CDR3 coding sequence is TGTGCCTGGATTGAGAGTAACTATGGCTACACCTTC. Protein sequence: CAWIESNYGYTF.

The J gene is TRBJ2-6, the V gene TRBV4-3; TRBD2 might be the D (5 bases). CDR1 and CDR2 from the germline V gene are LGHNA and YSLEER. The CDR3 is 18 residues long. Trimming took off 0 bases at V and 2 bases at J, with 14 bases between the two ends. This chain's CDR3 is CASSQEPQSGTGANVLTF. Written as DNA, the CDR3 is TGCGCCAGCAGCCAAGAACCCCAGTCGGGGACTGGGGCCAACGTCCTGACTTTC.

The chain links TRBV6-5 to TRBJ1-2; the D is unclear. V was pared by 5 bases and J by 4 bases, with 14 bases between. The CDR3 runs to 14 residues. Germline V gives CDR1 MNHEY, CDR2 SVGAGI. DNA for the CDR3: TGTGCCAGCAGTCATGGGTCAGGAGGCTATGGCTACACCTTC. Translating gives CASSHGSGGYGYTF.

The chain joins TRBV27 to TRBJ1-4; D not certain. The V end was cut by 8 bases, the J end by 16 bases, with 20 bases between. The length of the CDR3 is 12 residues. In germline, CDR1 is MNHEY, CDR2 SMNVEV (reference sequence). CDR3 protein: CASSSGSQNSFF. The CDR3 region has the DNA TGTGCCAGCTCCTCGGGGTCTCAGAACTCGTTTTTT.

This clone was seen a few times. The chain employs TRBV5-1 and TRBJ2-6; D call uncertain. In germline, CDR1 is SGHRS, CDR2 YFSETQ. The CDR3 runs to 16 residues. V lost 5 bases to trimming and J lost 0 bases, with 12 bases between them. The CDR3 region is CASRVTASSGANVLTF. CDR3 DNA: TGCGCCAGCAGAGTGACGGCGAGCTCTGGGGCCAACGTCCTGACTTTC.

The chain carries TRBV7-2 and TRBJ1-6, with 8 bases that match TRBD1. Germline CDR1 and CDR2: SGHTA and FQGNSA. This CDR3 region has 14 residues. With V trimmed by 5 bases and J by 7 bases, 4 bases remained unmatched. CDR3 residues: CASSPGQANSPLHF. The CDR3 DNA follows: TGTGCCAGCAGCCCGGGACAGGCGAATTCACCCCTCCACTTT.

This clone was found a few times. V usage is TRBV10-3 and J usage is TRBJ2-7, with TRBD2 as a possible D gene (5 bases). The CDR3 spans 13 residues. V was cut by 3 bases and J by 6 bases, with 12 bases left in between. CDR1 and CDR2 from the germline V gene are ENHRY and SYGVKD. In nucleotides, the CDR3 is TGTGCCATCAGTGATAATCCTAGCTCCGAGCAGTACTTC. Translating it yields CAISDNPSSEQYF.

This clone was found a few times. The chain couples TRBV15 to TRBJ2-4; no definite D call. V was clipped by 3 bases and J by 3 bases, with 12 bases between them. The CDR3 totals 15 residues. Germline V lookup: CDR1 LNHNV, CDR2 YYDKDF (reference sequence). The CDR3 spells CATSRGDRNKNIQYF. CDR3 sequence (DNA): TGTGCCACCAGCAGGGGCGACCGGAACAAAAACATTCAGTACTTC. Combining the CDR3 with reference TRBV15 and TRBJ2-4 gives the whole variable domain DAMVIQNPRYQVTQFGKPVTLSCSQTLNHNVMYWYQQKSSQAPKLLFHYYDKDFNNEADTPDNFQSRRPNTSFCFLDIRSPGLGDTAMYLCATSRGDRNKNIQYFGAGTRLSVL.

This chain uses TRBV7-2 with TRBJ2-1; 8 bases align to TRBD1. The CDR3 sequence is 15 residues long. After removal of 3 bases from V and 2 bases from J, the junction contained 3 bases not matched to a gene. CDR1 and CDR2 (germline): SGHTA, FQGNSA. This CDR3 is CASSFDRGTYNEQFF. CDR3 DNA sequence: TGTGCCAGCAGCTTTGACAGGGGAACCTACAATGAGCAGTTCTTC.

The gene calls are TRBV30 and TRBJ1-3; D is ambiguous. The ends were cut back, 5 bases at V and 0 bases at J, with 5 bases in the middle. CDR3 length: 12 amino acids. Germline assignment: CDR1 GTSNPN and CDR2 SVGIG (reference sequence). In DNA form, the CDR3 reads TGTGCCTGGGGCGACTCTGGAAACACCATATATTTT. It codes for CAWGDSGNTIYF.

This chain connects TRBV29-1 to TRBJ1-5, with D unclear. Germline V gene lookup returns CDR1 SQVTM and CDR2 ANQGSEA. This CDR3 has 13 amino acids. V dropped 5 bases and J dropped 0 bases, with 8 bases sitting between them. The CDR3 coding sequence is TGCAGCGTTACAGACGATAGCAATCAGCCCCAGCATTTT. It yields the protein CSVTDDSNQPQHF.

This clone has more than one count but fewer than ten. V gene TRBV2 combines with J gene TRBJ1-1, with 7 positions matching TRBD1. The CDR3 is made up of 14 amino acids. Germline-derived CDR1 and CDR2 are SNHLY and FYNNEI. J gave up 7 bases and V 6 bases, and 11 bases lay outside the gene matches. The CDR3 DNA is TGTGCCAGCAGCGCTACAAGAGGGACAGTTGAAGCTTTCTTT. Translation: CASSATRGTVEAFF.

The chain recombines TRBV5-1 with TRBJ2-7; D unresolved. V shed 4 bases and J shed 0 bases, with 14 bases lying between them. The germline V gene has CDR1 SGHRS and CDR2 YFSETQ. The CDR3 is 15 residues long. The CDR3 region has the DNA TGCGCCAGCAGCGCTACATCGGACGGCTCCTACGAGCAGTACTTC. This codes for CASSATSDGSYEQYF.

This clone was picked up a small number of times. V is TRBV29-1 and J is TRBJ2-3, with 8 bases that match TRBD2. This CDR3 has 13 residues. With 7 bases clipped from V and 2 bases from J, the junction kept 5 bases outside the gene matches. The germline V gene has CDR1 SQVTM and CDR2 ANQGSEA. The CDR3 DNA reads as TGCAGCGCTGGGACTAGACTCACAGATACGCAGTATTTT. It translates to CSAGTRLTDTQYF.

The CDR3 bases are TGCAGCGCTCTCGGGACAGTGAACACCGGGGAGCTGTTTTTT. This translates into CSALGTVNTGELFF. J is TRBJ2-2 and V is TRBV29-1, with TRBD1 identical over 7 bases. V trimming: 7 bases; J trimming: 1 base; junction bases outside the gene matches: 6. Germline lookup yields CDR1 SQVTM and CDR2 ANQGSEA. This CDR3 region has 14 residues.

The V call is TRBV5-1, the J call TRBJ1-6, with D possibly TRBD1 on 5 matching bases. Trimming stripped 4 bases from V and 3 bases from J, with 14 bases between. In germline, CDR1 is SGHRS, CDR2 YFSETQ. This CDR3 contains 16 residues. DNA for the CDR3: TGCGCCAGCAGCCTCGGGACGGAACACTATAATTCACCCCTCCACTTT. It is translated as CASSLGTEHYNSPLHF.

The rearrangement uses TRBV7-3 and TRBJ2-4; no reliable D call. The CDR3 has 13 residues. The V and J ends lost 3 bases and 6 bases respectively, with 9 bases between them. CDR1 and CDR2 from the germline V gene are SGHTA and FQGTGA. The CDR3 protein is CASSFQPGNIQYF. CDR3 coding DNA: TGTGCCAGCAGCTTTCAGCCAGGAAACATTCAGTACTTC.